This entry lists 27 T cell receptor beta chains sequenced from one sample in a study of cytomegalovirus exposure and HLA in healthy donors. A multiplex PCR was run with 60 Vbeta primers and 13 Jbeta primers. The assay was immunoSEQ multiplex PCR, and TCRdb's table has in-frame clones only and misses some. The profile shows some 120,000 clones, around three quarters of them singletons. Material for sequencing was PBMCs. The source of these receptors is a man in his thirties or forties in good health and CMV-seronegative.

This clone turned up a few times. The gene calls are TRBV6-1 and TRBJ1-4, with D perhaps matching TRBD1 (5 bases). The V and J ends lost 8 bases and 10 bases respectively, with 20 bases between them. The CDR3 covers 14 residues. CDR1 and CDR2 (germline): MNHNS, SASEGT. In DNA, the CDR3 is TGTGCCAGCTACTGGAAGGAGGGGTTGGGAAAACTGTTTTTT. Translating gives CASYWKEGLGKLFF.

CDR3: CASSDPGTVTGELFF. CDR3 coding DNA: TGTGCCAGTAGTGATCCCGGGACAGTCACCGGGGAGCTGTTTTTT. V is TRBV19 and J is TRBJ2-2, with TRBD1 identical over 7 bases. Trimming at V came to 5 bases and at J to 4 bases, leaving 7 bases not matched to a gene. This CDR3 is built from 15 residues. Germline assignment: CDR1 LNHDA and CDR2 SQIVND (reference sequence).

The V call is TRBV7-9, the J call TRBJ1-5, with TRBD1 matching over 7 bases. Germline V lookup: CDR1 SEHNR, CDR2 FQNEAQ (reference sequence). J was trimmed by 2 bases and V by 5 bases; bases with no gene match: 3. The CDR3 runs 14 residues. The CDR3 sequence: CASSRGTGNQPQHF. CDR3 nucleotides: TGTGCCAGCAGCCGTGGGACAGGCAATCAGCCCCAGCATTTT.

This chain links TRBV6-6 with TRBJ2-7; TRBD2 aligns across 8 bases. Germline CDR1 is MNHNY and CDR2 is SVGAGI (reference sequence). V dropped 7 bases and J dropped 0; count of bases not matched to a gene: 5. There are 14 residues in the CDR3. CDR3 region: CASTRGGPSYEQYF. CDR3 coding DNA: TGTGCCAGCACCCGCGGGGGGCCCTCCTACGAGCAGTACTTC.

The V call is TRBV6-1, the J call TRBJ2-1, with D tentatively TRBD2 (5 bases). Germline values: CDR1 MNHNS, CDR2 SASEGT. The CDR3 is made up of 15 amino acids. Trimming cost V 7 bases and J 0 bases, with 13 bases left between them. CDR3 nucleotides: TGTGCCAGCACTGCGGACGGGAACTCCTACAATGAGCAGTTCTTC. The encoded protein is CASTADGNSYNEQFF.

The chain carries TRBV7-8 and TRBJ2-1; 7 nucleotides agree with TRBD2. The germline V gene has CDR1 SGHVS and CDR2 FQNEAQ. V lost 5 bases and J lost 5; bases outside the gene matches: 12. This CDR3 is 16 amino acids long. The CDR3 region has the DNA TGTGCCAGCAGCCCCGCCAGAGGACTAGGGCACAATGAGCAGTTCTTC. Its protein product is CASSPARGLGHNEQFF.

The chain couples TRBV6-5 to TRBJ2-1, with TRBD2 matching 7 bases. Per the germline V gene, CDR1 is MNHEY and CDR2 is SVGAGI. The V segment lost 6 bases and the J segment 6 bases; nucleotides outside the gene matches: 11. This CDR3 has 15 residues. Written as DNA, the CDR3 is TGTGCCAGCAGGGAGGGAGGGCCAATTTCCAATGAGCAGTTCTTC. This gives the protein CASREGGPISNEQFF.

The chain joins TRBV25-1 to TRBJ2-2; D may be TRBD2 (5 bases). The CDR3 is 16 amino acids. Trimming shortened V by 3 bases and J by 5 bases, and 16 bases separated the two germline ends. CDR1 is MGHDK and CDR2 is SYGVNS in the germline V gene. CDR3 sequence reads: CASSEADRGRTGELFF. The DNA for the CDR3 is TGTGCCAGCAGTGAGGCGGACCGAGGGCGTACCGGGGAGCTGTTTTTT.

V is TRBV19 and J is TRBJ1-3; 8 bases are shared with TRBD1. The CDR3 covers 16 residues. The junction had 9 bases not matched to a gene; V was cut back by 4 bases and J by 4 bases. Germline loops: CDR1 LNHDA, CDR2 SQIVND (reference sequence). The CDR3 DNA reads as TGTGCCAGTAGTACCCGGACAGGGAGGTACGGAAACACCATATATTTT. As protein: CASSTRTGRYGNTIYF.

This clone was counted between two and nine times. This rearrangement joins TRBV19 to TRBJ2-7; TRBD2 matches at 7 bases. V trimming: 4 bases; J trimming: 3 bases; junction bases outside the gene matches: 3. The length of the CDR3 is 13 residues. Germline CDR1 is LNHDA and CDR2 is SQIVND (reference sequence). CDR3 residues: CASSTGGIYEQYF. In DNA form, the CDR3 reads TGTGCCAGTAGTACCGGGGGGATCTACGAGCAGTACTTC.

The V call is TRBV6-5, the J call TRBJ2-1, with D possibly being TRBD1 (6 bases). The CDR3 has 13 residues. Trimming took 6 bases from V and 12 from J, leaving 18 bases between them. Germline-derived CDR1 and CDR2 are MNHEY and SVGAGI. The CDR3 DNA reads as TGTGCCAGCAGACAACAGATTACAGGGTGGCAGTTCTTC. Protein: CASRQQITGWQFF.

This clone was detected once. The chain recombines TRBV27 with TRBJ2-7, with 7 bases identical to TRBD1. Germline trimming cut 5 bases from V and 1 base from J; bases unmatched to any gene: 2. Germline CDR1 MNHEY, CDR2 SMNVEV (reference sequence). The CDR3 totals 13 residues. The CDR3 spells CASSHRGSYEQYF. CDR3 coding DNA: TGTGCCAGCAGTCACAGGGGTTCCTACGAGCAGTACTTC.

This clone was detected a few times. The chain links TRBV4-1 to TRBJ2-3; TRBD2 is a possible D gene (6 bases). V lost 2 bases to trimming and J lost 6 bases, with 12 bases between them. The CDR3 runs 14 residues. CDR1 and CDR2 (germline): MGHRA, YSYEKL. This chain's CDR3 is CASSQQAGMDTQYF. The DNA of the CDR3 is TGCGCCAGCAGCCAACAAGCGGGTATGGATACGCAGTATTTT.

The chain links TRBV14 to TRBJ2-3, with 9 nucleotides matching TRBD1. The CDR3 runs 17 residues. J was trimmed by 4 bases and V by 4 bases; bases with no gene match: 12. CDR1 and CDR2 (germline): SGHDN, FVKESK. The CDR3 nucleotides read TGTGCCAGCAGCCCTCTCGGGACAGGGTTATATGCAGATACGCAGTATTTT. Protein: CASSPLGTGLYADTQYF. Drawing the rest from reference TRBV14 and TRBJ2-3, the complete variable domain is EAGVTQFPSHSVIEKGQTVTLRCDPISGHDNLYWYRRVMGKEIKFLLHFVKESKQDESGMPNNRFLAERTGGTYSTLKVQPAELEDSGVYFCASSPLGTGLYADTQYFGPGTRLTVL.

The gene calls are TRBV18 and TRBJ2-2; D gene unclear. V shed 2 bases and J shed 1 base, with 11 bases lying between them. CDR1 and CDR2 from the germline V gene are KGHSH and LQKENI. The CDR3 sequence is 16 residues long. Here the CDR3 reads CASSPTVAGNTGELFF. As DNA, the CDR3 is TGTGCCAGCTCACCAACGGTGGCAGGGAACACCGGGGAGCTGTTTTTT.

The chain recombines TRBV19 with TRBJ2-7; 10 bases map to TRBD1. Germline V gene sequence: CDR1 LNHDA, CDR2 SQIVND (reference sequence). The CDR3 contains 15 residues. J lost 4 bases, V lost 2 bases, and 5 bases had no gene match. The CDR3 loop is CASSIQDRGTYEQYF. CDR3 bases: TGTGCCAGTAGTATACAGGACAGGGGGACGTACGAGCAGTACTTC.

This clone was detected once. J is TRBJ1-1 and V is TRBV27, with D perhaps TRBD1 (5 bases). Trimming pared 5 bases from V and 4 bases from J, leaving 8 bases between. Per germline, CDR1 MNHEY and CDR2 SMNVEV (reference sequence). CDR3 length: 12 residues. The CDR3, as DNA: TGTGCCAGCAGTGTGGGGGGCACTGAAGCTTTCTTT. It translates to CASSVGGTEAFF.

The chain couples TRBV28 to TRBJ2-1, with D tentatively TRBD2 (6 bases). Germline assignment: CDR1 MDHEN and CDR2 SYDVKM. The CDR3 has 14 amino acids. Deletions cut 7 bases from V and 1 base from J, with 11 bases between. CDR3 sequence: CASKKAGSYNEQFF. CDR3 nucleotides: TGTGCCAGCAAAAAAGCGGGTTCCTACAATGAGCAGTTCTTC.

J is TRBJ2-1 and V is TRBV14; D gene ambiguous. CDR3 length: 13 residues. Per the germline V gene, CDR1 is SGHDN and CDR2 is FVKESK. The germline V and J ends were trimmed by 0 bases and 9 bases, with 9 bases remaining between them. The CDR3 sequence is CASSQDISGEQFF. The CDR3 DNA reads as TGTGCCAGCAGCCAAGATATTTCGGGTGAGCAGTTCTTC.

The chain couples TRBV10-1 to TRBJ2-2, with D possibly matching TRBD2 (5 bases). With 0 bases removed from V and 0 bases from J, the gap between germline ends came to 14 bases. The CDR3 is 18 residues long. Germline V gene lookup returns CDR1 WNHNN and CDR2 SYGVQD (reference sequence). The CDR3 reads CASSESIGDYSNTGELFF. DNA for the CDR3: TGCGCCAGCAGTGAGTCTATCGGGGATTATTCGAACACCGGGGAGCTGTTTTTT.

The chain is built from TRBV7-9 and TRBJ1-2; D is uncertain. Germline CDR1 and CDR2: SEHNR and FQNEAQ (reference sequence). Trimming took off 3 bases at V and 0 bases at J, with 8 bases between the two ends. This CDR3 is built from 14 residues. The CDR3 here is CASSFLHANYGYTF. CDR3 nucleotide sequence: TGTGCCAGCAGCTTCTTACACGCTAACTATGGCTACACCTTC.

This clone was seen a few times. The chain joins TRBV5-1 to TRBJ2-2, with 7 bases that match TRBD1. There are 14 residues in the CDR3. Germline CDR1 SGHRS, CDR2 YFSETQ. Trimming at V came to 4 bases and at J to 4 bases, leaving 4 bases not matched to a gene. CDR3 nucleotide sequence: TGCGCCAGCAGCCCGGGACAGATCACCGGGGAGCTGTTTTTT. Its translation: CASSPGQITGELFF.

This clone was counted only a few times. The chain employs TRBV18 and TRBJ1-1; the D is unclear. Trimming removed 2 bases from V and 4 bases from J, with 11 bases in between. The CDR3 is 14 residues long. In germline, CDR1 is KGHSH, CDR2 LQKENI. CDR3 sequence reads: CASSPLLESTEAFF. DNA of the CDR3: TGTGCCAGCTCACCATTACTCGAGAGCACTGAAGCTTTCTTT.

The chain recombines TRBV19 with TRBJ2-7; 14 bases agree with TRBD2. CDR1 and CDR2 (germline): LNHDA, SQIVND (reference sequence). With 7 bases clipped from V and 9 bases from J, the junction kept 8 bases outside the gene matches. This CDR3 has 14 amino acids. CDR3 DNA sequence: TGTGCCAGTAAAGGGACTAGCGGGAGTTATCGGCAGTACTTC. Translation gives CASKGTSGSYRQYF.

The chain couples TRBV4-1 to TRBJ2-1; D may be TRBD2 (6 bases). CDR1 and CDR2 from the germline V gene are MGHRA and YSYEKL. Between the trimmed V and J ends, which lost 1 base and 5 bases, there was a span of 9 bases. CDR3 length: 14 residues. CDR3 loop: CASSQVSGHNEQFF. CDR3 coding DNA: TGCGCCAGCAGCCAAGTTAGCGGCCACAATGAGCAGTTCTTC.

The chain is built from TRBV7-9 and TRBJ2-3; tentative D call: TRBD1 (6 bases). V dropped 3 bases and J dropped 3 bases, with 13 bases sitting between them. Germline V lookup: CDR1 SEHNR, CDR2 FQNEAQ (reference sequence). The CDR3 has 15 amino acids. The CDR3 bases are TGTGCCAGCAGCTTCGAACAGGGCTTTACAGATACGCAGTATTTT. Its translation is CASSFEQGFTDTQYF. The whole variable domain, filled in from reference TRBV7-9 and TRBJ2-3, reads DTGVSQNPRHKITKRGQNVTFRCDPISEHNRLYWYRQTLGQGPEFLTYFQNEAQLEKSRLLSDRFSAERPKGSFSTLEIQRTEQGDSAMYLCASSFEQGFTDTQYFGPGTRLTVL.

The chain couples TRBV4-1 to TRBJ1-2, with 11 bases matching TRBD1. CDR1 MGHRA and CDR2 YSYEKL come from the germline V gene. With V trimmed by 1 base and J by 4 bases, 2 bases remained unmatched. The CDR3 spans 15 residues. The CDR3 sequence is CASSQAGTGGYGYTF. CDR3 in DNA: TGCGCCAGCAGCCAAGCCGGGACAGGGGGCTATGGCTACACCTTC.